The 3 T cell receptor beta chains given below trace back to one sample, sequenced in a study of somatic mutations in cytotoxic T cells in rheumatoid arthritis. Using immunoSEQ multiplex PCR, the repertoire was profiled, and TCRdb retains in-frame clones only, with some absent. Of 20,000 or so clones in the sample, over 75% were seen once. What was sequenced was CD8+ T cells sorted from blood. The source is a woman aged 50 to 60 in good health.

This chain links TRBV7-9 with TRBJ2-2; either TRBD1 or TRBD2 may fit D (5 bases each). Trimming cost V 4 bases and J 1 base, with 22 bases left between them. Germline V gene sequence: CDR1 SEHNR, CDR2 FQNEAQ (reference sequence). The length of the CDR3 is 19 residues. CDR3 in DNA: TGTGCCAGCAGCTGGACCCCCGGGTTCGGGGACCTGAACACCGGGGAGCTGTTTTTT. As protein: CASSWTPGFGDLNTGELFF.

The chain has TRBV7-8 and TRBJ2-1; D is possibly TRBD2 (5 bases). CDR3 length: 14 amino acids. The germline V and J ends were trimmed by 2 bases and 3 bases, with 8 bases remaining between them. Germline values: CDR1 SGHVS, CDR2 FQNEAQ. CDR3 coding DNA: TGTGCCAGCAGCTTACGAGGGAGCTACAATGAGCAGTTCTTC. Protein sequence: CASSLRGSYNEQFF.

CDR3 bases: TGTGCCAGCAGTTACTCCGAAACGAGTGGAGATACGCAGTATTTT. As protein: CASSYSETSGDTQYF. This sequence joins TRBV6-5 and TRBJ2-3; D uncertain. The CDR3 contains 15 residues. V gave up 0 bases and J gave up 5 bases, with 12 bases separating them. The germline V gene encodes CDR1 MNHEY and CDR2 SVGAGI.